The 24 T cell receptor beta chains presented below share a single source sample, sequenced in a study of T cells in Graves' hyperthyroidism and ophthalmopathy. Amplified TCR beta CDR3 regions came from RNA transcripts. During a first-round RT-PCR of the TCR CDR3, the HTBI primer set was used. MiXCR was run by TCRdb on the multiplex PCR reads, yielding one entry per CDR3 protein. The sample includes nearly 600,000 distinct CDR3 sequences, about 15% seen only once; the top ten take roughly 5.5%. The source material was blood. Source of these receptors: a woman in her 30s with Graves' hyperthyroidism that later progressed to Graves' ophthalmopathy.

V and J are TRBV7-2 and TRBJ2-3; D gene ambiguous. Per the germline V gene, CDR1 is SGHTA and CDR2 is FQGNSA. The CDR3 extends over 14 amino acids. V dropped 5 bases and J dropped 9 bases, with 18 bases sitting between them. The CDR3 bases are TGTGCCAGCAGCCCCCTGGGTCTTGTGGAGACGCAGTATTTT. As protein: CASSPLGLVETQYF.

About this clonotype itself: Given a much more abundant clone one base away, this may be a read error. The CDR3 here is CASNKVGAEQYF. The CDR3 nucleotides are TGTGCCAGCAACAAAGTCGGGGCTGAGCAGTACTTC. The chain combines TRBV12-3 or TRBV12-4 with TRBJ2-7; D assignment may be TRBD1 or TRBD2 (5 bases each). Trimming took off 7 bases at V and 7 bases at J, with 14 bases between the two ends. CDR3 length equals 12 residues.

The chain links TRBV4-1 to TRBJ2-7, with 9 bases matching TRBD2. Germline V CDR1 and CDR2: MGHRA, YSYEKL. The CDR3 length is 15 residues. The junction had 9 bases not matched to a gene; V was cut back by 4 bases and J by 5 bases. CDR3 coding DNA: TGCGCCAGCAGCCGCGCTAGCGGGATGCTCCACGAGCAGTACTTC. Translation gives CASSRASGMLHEQYF.

Details on this clonotype: Since a much larger clone is just one base distant, this may be a read error. This chain joins TRBV6-1 and TRBJ2-5; possibly TRBD1 for D (6 bases). The V end was cut by 6 bases, the J end by 7 bases, with 15 bases between. The CDR3 extends over 13 amino acids. The V gene's germline CDR1 is MNHNS and CDR2 SASEGT. In DNA form, the CDR3 reads TGTGCCAGCAGAGCGGACAGTGGGGGGACCCAGTACTTC. It is translated as CASRADSGGTQYF.

This clonotype was observed a few times. The chain combines TRBV27 with TRBJ2-2, with 8 bases that match TRBD1. The CDR3 consists of 13 residues. Unmatched junction bases numbered 0, after V lost 5 bases and J lost 4 bases. Germline V lookup: CDR1 MNHEY, CDR2 SMNVEV (reference sequence). The CDR3 coding sequence is TGTGCCAGCAGTCAGGGGGCCACCGGGGAGCTGTTTTTT. Amino acid sequence: CASSQGATGELFF.

This chain joins TRBV18 and TRBJ2-2; tentative D call: TRBD2 (6 bases). Germline CDR1 and CDR2: KGHSH and LQKENI. Deletions cut 2 bases from V and 3 bases from J, with 10 bases between. The CDR3 totals 15 residues. CDR3 DNA sequence: TGTGCCAGCTCACCATTTCCGGGGGACACCGGGGAGCTGTTTTTT. It is translated as CASSPFPGDTGELFF.

The chain recombines TRBV5-1 with TRBJ2-1; D may be TRBD1 (6 bases). Trimming shortened V by 4 bases and J by 5 bases, and 13 bases separated the two germline ends. Germline-derived CDR1 and CDR2 are SGHRS and YFSETQ. The CDR3 extends over 14 amino acids. CDR3 region: CASSPRDTHNEQFF. The CDR3 DNA sequence: TGCGCCAGCAGCCCCAGGGACACACACAATGAGCAGTTCTTC.

This clonotype occurred once. The chain couples TRBV9 to TRBJ2-1; the D gene could be TRBD1 or TRBD2 (5 bases each). Germline-derived CDR1 and CDR2 are SGDLS and YYNGEE. V gave up 7 bases and J gave up 1 base, with 12 bases separating them. The CDR3 extends over 14 amino acids. The CDR3 nucleotides are TGTGCCAGCGGGGCGGGCATATCCTACAATGAGCAGTTCTTC. This translates into CASGAGISYNEQFF.

This clonotype was detected ten times or more. The rearrangement uses TRBV10-3 and TRBJ2-5; perhaps TRBD1 as D (6 bases). Germline V gene lookup returns CDR1 ENHRY and CDR2 SYGVKD. This CDR3 is built from 14 residues. V dropped 7 bases and J dropped 3 bases, with 15 bases sitting between them. The CDR3 DNA reads TGTGCCATCAAGGGGGTTGGAACAGAAGAGACCCAGTACTTC. Protein: CAIKGVGTEETQYF.

This clonotype was seen many times. This CDR3 reads CASRPTEEKLFF. The DNA for the CDR3 is TGTGCCAGCAGACCGACGGAAGAAAAACTGTTTTTT. This chain links TRBV6-2 or TRBV6-3 with TRBJ1-4; D is uncertain. Trimming took off 6 bases at V and 8 bases at J, with 10 bases between the two ends. Germline V gene sequence: CDR1 MNHEY, CDR2 SVGEGT. The CDR3 is 12 amino acids.

This clonotype appeared many times. CDR3 residues: CASSSPLIQYF. CDR3 nucleotide sequence: TGTGCCAGCAGTTCACCCCTAATACAGTACTTC. The gene calls are TRBV27 and TRBJ2-7, with unresolved D. CDR1 is MNHEY and CDR2 is SMNVEV in the germline V gene (reference sequence). V gave up 4 bases and J gave up 10 bases, with 11 bases separating them. The length of the CDR3 is 11 residues.

The sample holds many counts of this clonotype. This chain joins TRBV18 and TRBJ1-1; D ambiguous. The CDR3 length is 16 residues. V was clipped by 3 bases and J by 3 bases, with 17 bases between them. CDR1 and CDR2 (germline): KGHSH, LQKENI. CDR3 loop: CASSPSPPGVDTEAFF. The CDR3 DNA sequence: TGTGCCAGCTCACCCTCTCCCCCGGGAGTGGACACTGAAGCTTTCTTT.

The table lists this clonotype with many counts. The chain employs TRBV11-2 and TRBJ1-6; D gene uncertain. This CDR3 is 18 amino acids long. V was shortened by 5 bases and J by 0 bases, with 17 bases between the two germline ends. Per the germline V gene, CDR1 is SGHAT and CDR2 is FQNNGV. CDR3 bases: TGTGCCAGCAGCCGAGTGGTTGTCGAAAGCTCCTATAATTCACCCCTCCACTTT. This translates into CASSRVVVESSYNSPLHF.

This clonotype was observed many times. J is TRBJ2-7 and V is TRBV12-5; D remains ambiguous. Germline V gives CDR1 LGHNT, CDR2 FRNRAP. Trimming took 0 bases from V and 5 from J, leaving 8 bases between them. This CDR3 has 13 residues. The CDR3: CASGLVGPNEQYF. The CDR3 region has the DNA TGTGCTAGTGGTTTGGTAGGCCCAAACGAGCAGTACTTC.

This rearrangement joins TRBV2 to TRBJ2-1; D not certain. V lost 3 bases and J lost 12, with 15 bases in between. Germline values: CDR1 SNHLY, CDR2 FYNNEI. This CDR3 has 13 residues. The CDR3: CASSEYEASGQFF. For the CDR3, the DNA is TGTGCCAGCAGTGAGTATGAGGCTTCGGGGCAGTTCTTC.

The sample holds many counts of this clonotype. V is TRBV20-1 and J is TRBJ2-3, with 10 positions matching TRBD2. The CDR3 is made up of 16 amino acids. Trimming removed 7 bases from V and 0 bases from J; junction bases left unmatched: 10. Looked up from germline, CDR1 is DFQATT and CDR2 is SNEGSKA (reference sequence). CDR3 nucleotides: TGCAGTGTCCCGAGGGCTAGCGGGAGAAGCACAGATACGCAGTATTTT. It codes for CSVPRASGRSTDTQYF.

In this sample, this clonotype turned up a few times. This chain connects TRBV5-5 to TRBJ2-1, with D possibly TRBD1 on 6 matching bases. The CDR3 is 20 residues long. V lost 3 bases, J lost 4 bases, and 29 bases lay in between. From germline, CDR1 is SGHKS and CDR2 YYEKEE (reference sequence). The CDR3 region is CASSSNGIRDITRGYNEQFF. For the CDR3, the DNA is TGTGCCAGCAGCTCGAATGGGATCCGGGACATTACTCGGGGTTACAATGAGCAGTTCTTC. Drawing the rest from reference TRBV5-5 and TRBJ2-1, the complete variable domain is DAGVTQSPTHLIKTRGQQVTLRCSPISGHKSVSWYQQVLGQGPQFIFQYYEKEERGRGNFPDRFSARQFPNYSSELNVNALLLGDSALYLCASSSNGIRDITRGYNEQFFGPGTRLTVL.

This clonotype was observed at least ten times. The rearrangement links TRBV6-1 to TRBJ2-1; D is unresolved. V dropped 8 bases and J dropped 2 bases, with 13 bases sitting between them. This CDR3 comprises 14 residues. Germline V gene lookup returns CDR1 MNHNS and CDR2 SASEGT. DNA of the CDR3: TGTGCCAGCGGGCCCCCGGGCGCCTACAATGAGCAGTTCTTC. Amino acid sequence: CASGPPGAYNEQFF.

Ten or more counts support this clonotype. This sequence joins TRBV11-2 and TRBJ2-3; D is uncertain. The CDR3 has 11 residues. Germline V CDR1 and CDR2: SGHAT, FQNNGV. Trimming shortened V by 1 base and J by 6 bases, and 2 bases separated the two germline ends. CDR3 nucleotide sequence: TGTGCCAGCAGCTTAGTCGATACGCAGTATTTT. Protein product: CASSLVDTQYF.

The chain joins TRBV13 to TRBJ2-5; TRBD2 might be the D (6 bases). Germline loops: CDR1 PRHDT, CDR2 FYEKMQ (reference sequence). This CDR3 comprises 12 residues. V lost 3 bases and J lost 7, with 9 bases in between. CDR3 region: CASSLVEGTQYF. The DNA for the CDR3 is TGTGCCAGCAGCTTGGTGGAGGGGACCCAGTACTTC.

At least ten counts were recorded for this clonotype. The chain carries TRBV7-2 and TRBJ2-5; D uncertain. Germline loops: CDR1 SGHTA, CDR2 FQGNSA. The V gene lost 0 bases and the J gene lost 1 base, with 6 bases spanning the gap. The CDR3 consists of 14 residues. Here the CDR3 DNA reads TGTGCCAGCAGCTTAGCGGTCACCCAAGAGACCCAGTACTTC. Translating it yields CASSLAVTQETQYF.

Of note for this clonotype: It may be a read error: a sequence one base away is much more abundant. CDR3 sequence reads: CSARDRRRGANYGYTF. The CDR3 DNA is TGCAGTGCTAGAGATCGTCGACGGGGGGCAAACTATGGCTACACCTTC. The V and J genes are TRBV20-1 and TRBJ1-2, with a tentative D call TRBD1 (6 bases). Per germline, CDR1 DFQATT and CDR2 SNEGSKA (reference sequence). The CDR3 loop spans 16 amino acids. V was clipped by 0 bases and J by 2 bases, with 16 bases between them.

This clonotype was counted at least ten times. The chain recombines TRBV20-1 with TRBJ1-3, with a weak D call TRBD1 (6 bases). CDR1 is DFQATT and CDR2 is SNEGSKA in the germline V gene (reference sequence). This CDR3 spans 12 amino acids. The CDR3 region is CSGQTSGNTIYF. As DNA, the CDR3 is TGCAGCGGACAGACCTCTGGAAACACCATATATTTT.

This chain links TRBV6-1 with TRBJ2-7; D uncertain. The CDR3 extends over 15 amino acids. Germline V CDR1 and CDR2: MNHNS, SASEGT. V lost 1 base, J lost 2 bases, and 12 bases lay in between. The CDR3 here is CASSEEVSRTYEQYF. The DNA for the CDR3 is TGTGCCAGCAGTGAAGAGGTGTCCAGAACCTACGAGCAGTACTTC.